This TCR beta chain is drawn from a study of cytomegalovirus exposure and HLA in healthy donors. Broader study findings: Subsequent analysis revealed that first-cohort TCR clusters tended to co-occur in the approximately 120 validation repertoires.

The trim removed 7 bases at V and 5 bases at J, leaving 8 bases unmatched. The length of the CDR3 is 14 residues. Looked up from germline, CDR1 is MNHNS and CDR2 is SASEGT. This clone has a handful of counts. No antigen is known for it. Using immunoSEQ multiplex PCR, the repertoire was profiled, and TCRdb retains in-frame clones only, with some absent. Among roughly 200,000 clones listed, around 81% were seen once. The receptor comes from a woman younger than 35 in good health and CMV-seropositive. This chain links TRBV6-1 with TRBJ2-7, with 10 bases matching TRBD2. The sequenced sample was PBMCs. CDR3 bases: TGTGCCAGCACCCCACTAGCGGGGATCAACGAGCAGTACTTC. Amino acids: CASTPLAGINEQYF.